Shown below are 27 T cell receptor beta chains from a single sample sequenced in a study of T cell responses to AZD1222 COVID-19 vaccine. Sequencing was performed with immunoSEQ multiplex PCR; in TCRdb, only in-frame clones are kept and a portion is missing. The sample lists some 140,000 clones, 92% occurring once. The specimen was peripheral blood, collected on day 0 of AZD1222 vaccination. The receptors originated from an adult in good health.

This sequence joins TRBV18 and TRBJ2-7; possible D gene TRBD2, 5 bases. CDR1 is KGHSH and CDR2 is LQKENI in the germline V gene. Trimming took 4 bases from V and 3 from J, leaving 16 bases between them. This CDR3 has 15 residues. In DNA form, the CDR3 reads TGTGCCAGCTCACTAGCGTCCCAAACATTCTACGAGCAGTACTTC. This gives the protein CASSLASQTFYEQYF.

CDR3: CSVAVNSGNTIYF. CDR3 nucleotide sequence: TGCAGCGTTGCGGTGAACTCTGGAAACACCATATATTTT. The chain carries TRBV29-1 and TRBJ1-3; no firm D call. V lost 4 bases to trimming and J lost 0 bases, with 7 bases between them. The CDR3 has 13 amino acids. CDR1 and CDR2 (germline): SQVTM, ANQGSEA. Using reference TRBV29-1 and TRBJ1-3 for the parts outside the CDR3, the full variable domain is SAVISQKPSRDICQRGTSLTIQCQVDSQVTMMFWYRQQPGQSLTLIATANQGSEATYESGFVIDKFPISRPNLTFSTLTVSNMSPEDSSIYLCSVAVNSGNTIYFGEGSWLTVV.

In this sample, this clone turned up once. The V gene is TRBV24-1, the J gene TRBJ2-7; D is possibly TRBD1 (6 bases). Trimming cost V 5 bases and J 0 bases, with 13 bases left between them. CDR1 KGHDR and CDR2 SFDVKD come from the germline V gene. The CDR3 runs 15 residues. In DNA form, the CDR3 reads TGTGCCACCAGTGGGGACGGACAGCTCTCCTACGAGCAGTACTTC. Protein: CATSGDGQLSYEQYF.

This chain uses TRBV7-6 with TRBJ2-2, with a weak D call TRBD1 (5 bases). The germline V and J ends were trimmed by 5 bases and 4 bases, with 17 bases remaining between them. The CDR3 is 16 amino acids. Germline CDR1 is SGHVS and CDR2 is FNYEAQ. The CDR3 region has the DNA TGTGCCAGCAGCCCACAGGTGGCCATGGGCACCGGGGAGCTGTTTTTT. Translating it yields CASSPQVAMGTGELFF.

This clone was recorded once. The rearrangement joins TRBV30 to TRBJ2-3; D not certain. The CDR3 spans 12 residues. Germline CDR1 reads GTSNPN; CDR2 reads SVGIG (reference sequence). Trimming cost V 1 base and J 5 bases, with 7 bases left between them. As DNA, the CDR3 is TGTGCCTGGAGTGGGTCACGAGATACGCAGTATTTT. Translating gives CAWSGSRDTQYF.

The rearrangement links TRBV5-1 to TRBJ2-7, with D perhaps TRBD1 or TRBD2 (5 bases each). Trimming took off 4 bases at V and 0 bases at J, with 20 bases between the two ends. From germline, CDR1 is SGHRS and CDR2 YFSETQ. The length of the CDR3 is 17 residues. CDR3 sequence: CASSVASWTGTSYEQYF. For the CDR3, the DNA is TGCGCCAGCAGCGTGGCCTCCTGGACGGGGACCTCCTACGAGCAGTACTTC.

The chain combines TRBV3-1 (or the pseudogene TRBV3-2) with TRBJ2-7; D unresolved. The V gene's germline CDR1 is LGHDT and CDR2 YNNKEL (reference sequence). The CDR3 sequence is 12 residues long. V was shortened by 2 bases and J by 5 bases, with 7 bases between the two germline ends. In DNA form, the CDR3 reads TGTGCCAGCAGCCAATACTATGACGAGCAGTACTTC. It codes for CASSQYYDEQYF.

V usage is TRBV6-5 and J usage is TRBJ2-7; 10 bases are shared with TRBD1. J gave up 3 bases and V 10 bases, and 9 bases lay outside the gene matches. The CDR3 is 14 amino acids. Germline-derived CDR1 and CDR2 are MNHEY and SVGAGI. The CDR3 is CAISRGDRGYEQYF. The CDR3 nucleotides read TGTGCCATCTCCCGAGGGGACAGGGGCTACGAGCAGTACTTC.

This chain joins TRBV5-6 and TRBJ1-4; D unclear. Germline V CDR1 and CDR2: SGHDT, YYEEEE. The CDR3 spans 14 residues. Between the trimmed V and J ends, which lost 2 bases and 4 bases, there was a span of 9 bases. Here the CDR3 reads CASSLRQLNEKLFF. Written as DNA, the CDR3 is TGTGCCAGCAGCTTAAGGCAGCTTAATGAAAAACTGTTTTTT.

J is TRBJ2-1 and V is TRBV11-2, with TRBD1 as a possible D gene (6 bases). The germline V gene has CDR1 SGHAT and CDR2 FQNNGV. The CDR3 has 14 residues. V was shortened by 0 bases and J by 7 bases, with 10 bases between the two germline ends. The CDR3 DNA reads as TGTGCCAGCAGCTTAGAATACAGGGAGAATGAGCAGTTCTTC. Its translation: CASSLEYRENEQFF.

The V call is TRBV18, the J call TRBJ2-3; D unresolved. CDR3 length: 14 residues. Germline V gene sequence: CDR1 KGHSH, CDR2 LQKENI. Trimming left V 3 bases short and J 0 bases short, with 7 bases between. The CDR3 nucleotides read TGTGCCAGCTCACCGCCGGCTAGCACAGATACGCAGTATTTT. Amino acid sequence: CASSPPASTDTQYF.

V gene TRBV5-1 combines with J gene TRBJ2-7, with TRBD1 identical over 7 bases. The CDR3 extends over 14 amino acids. Unmatched junction bases numbered 7, after V lost 3 bases and J lost 4 bases. Germline lookup yields CDR1 SGHRS and CDR2 YFSETQ. The CDR3 DNA follows: TGCGCCAGCAGCTGGACGGGACAGACGTACGAGCAGTACTTC. This translates into CASSWTGQTYEQYF.

The chain links TRBV6-6 to TRBJ1-1; tentatively, D is TRBD1 (5 bases). The ends were cut back, 2 bases at V and 0 bases at J, with 13 bases in the middle. CDR3 length equals 16 residues. The germline V gene has CDR1 MNHNY and CDR2 SVGAGI (reference sequence). The CDR3 bases are TGTGCCAGCAGTTACCCTAGGGGTTTTCTGAACACTGAAGCTTTCTTT. This sequence encodes CASSYPRGFLNTEAFF.

In this sample, this clone turned up once. The chain uses TRBV27 and TRBJ2-1; D might be TRBD2 (5 bases). V was shortened by 5 bases and J by 8 bases, with 22 bases between the two germline ends. The CDR3 runs 16 residues. CDR1 and CDR2 from the germline V gene are MNHEY and SMNVEV (reference sequence). CDR3: CASSPYGNSPGDEQFF. CDR3 sequence (DNA): TGTGCCAGCAGTCCCTACGGGAATTCGCCTGGCGATGAGCAGTTCTTC.

V is TRBV19 and J is TRBJ2-7, with 11 positions matching TRBD2. V shed 7 bases and J 4 bases; nucleotides not matched to a gene: 6. Germline V gene lookup returns CDR1 LNHDA and CDR2 SQIVND (reference sequence). The CDR3 contains 14 residues. The CDR3 bases are TGTGCCAGTACCGGGACTAGCGGAAGATACGAGCAGTACTTC. The encoded protein is CASTGTSGRYEQYF.

The rearrangement links TRBV27 to TRBJ2-7, with 11 bases matching TRBD2. The V gene end was trimmed by 0 bases and the J gene end by 3 bases; junction bases not matched to a gene: 4. This CDR3 region has 16 residues. Germline V gene lookup returns CDR1 MNHEY and CDR2 SMNVEV (reference sequence). CDR3 sequence (DNA): TGTGCCAGCAGTTTATCGGGGACTAGCGGAGGCTACGAGCAGTACTTC. Translated, it gives CASSLSGTSGGYEQYF.

The chain joins TRBV29-1 to TRBJ1-2; no definite D call. V was shortened by 8 bases and J by 6 bases, with 13 bases between the two germline ends. The CDR3 is made up of 11 amino acids. The germline V gene has CDR1 SQVTM and CDR2 ANQGSEA. The CDR3 sequence: CSLTEGHGYTF. The DNA for the CDR3 is TGCAGCCTAACAGAGGGTCATGGCTACACCTTC.

This chain links TRBV6-5 with TRBJ2-7; no clear D gene. V was trimmed by 0 bases and J by 2 bases, leaving 5 bases between them. Germline V gene sequence: CDR1 MNHEY, CDR2 SVGAGI. This CDR3 has 13 residues. CDR3 in amino acids: CASSYSTPYEQYF. Here the CDR3 DNA reads TGTGCCAGCAGTTACTCGACCCCCTACGAGCAGTACTTC.

V is TRBV3-1 (or the pseudogene TRBV3-2) and J is TRBJ1-1, with unresolved D. Germline V gene lookup returns CDR1 LGHDT and CDR2 YNNKEL (reference sequence). CDR3 length equals 12 residues. V was pared by 2 bases and J by 0 bases, with 1 base between. The CDR3 coding sequence is TGTGCCAGCAGCCAAATGAACACTGAAGCTTTCTTT. Its translation is CASSQMNTEAFF.

The gene calls are TRBV10-3 and TRBJ1-2; 8 bases align to TRBD1. Trimming removed 2 bases from V and 12 bases from J; junction bases left unmatched: 14. Germline V gene lookup returns CDR1 ENHRY and CDR2 SYGVKD. There are 15 residues in the CDR3. In DNA, the CDR3 is TGTGCCATCAGTGAGGCGGCGGGACAGGCAGGTAGAAACACCTTC. It specifies CAISEAAGQAGRNTF.

The CDR3 loop is CAWSRARGYEQYF. Written as DNA, the CDR3 is TGTGCCTGGAGTCGAGCGAGGGGCTACGAGCAGTACTTC. The rearrangement joins TRBV30 to TRBJ2-7, with D perhaps being TRBD1 or TRBD2 (5 bases each). Between the trimmed V and J ends, which lost 2 bases and 3 bases, there was a span of 11 bases. Germline V gene lookup returns CDR1 GTSNPN and CDR2 SVGIG (reference sequence). The CDR3 has 13 residues.

V gene TRBV5-1 combines with J gene TRBJ2-6; D is perhaps TRBD2 (5 bases). Trimming stripped 4 bases from V and 2 bases from J, with 16 bases between. This CDR3 is 17 amino acids long. The V gene's germline CDR1 is SGHRS and CDR2 YFSETQ. This CDR3 reads CASSTAAGLAGANVLTF. The CDR3, as DNA: TGCGCCAGCAGCACCGCCGCGGGTCTGGCTGGGGCCAACGTCCTGACTTTC.

V is TRBV7-9 and J is TRBJ2-3; 7 positions agree with TRBD2. Trimming cost V 6 bases and J 2 bases; bases outside gene matches: 8. The CDR3 has 15 residues. Germline V lookup: CDR1 SEHNR, CDR2 FQNEAQ (reference sequence). CDR3 coding DNA: TGTGCCAGCAGACCGGGACTAACAGACACAGATACGCAGTATTTT. It specifies CASRPGLTDTDTQYF.

The rearrangement joins TRBV5-1 to TRBJ2-5; 13 bases align to TRBD2. Germline assignment: CDR1 SGHRS and CDR2 YFSETQ. CDR3 length: 15 amino acids. V shed 4 bases, J shed 5 bases, and the junction held 5 bases outside the gene matches. CDR3 in DNA: TGCGCCAGCAGCGCGGGACTAGCGGGATTCGAGACCCAGTACTTC. It codes for CASSAGLAGFETQYF.

The rearrangement uses TRBV19 and TRBJ2-7; 8 bases fit TRBD2. Germline CDR1 reads LNHDA; CDR2 reads SQIVND (reference sequence). This CDR3 has 14 residues. V dropped 5 bases and J dropped 2; count of bases not matched to a gene: 5. CDR3 nucleotide sequence: TGTGCCAGTAGTCGAGCTAGCGGGCCCTACGAGCAGTACTTC. It translates to CASSRASGPYEQYF.

This rearrangement joins TRBV30 to TRBJ1-1; D is uncertain. The CDR3 spans 13 residues. Germline CDR1 reads GTSNPN; CDR2 reads SVGIG (reference sequence). V dropped 3 bases and J dropped 3 bases, with 11 bases sitting between them. Here the CDR3 DNA reads TGTGCCTGGAGCCCTTGGTCGGACACTGAAGCTTTCTTT. Protein product: CAWSPWSDTEAFF.

The V and J genes are TRBV5-4 and TRBJ2-7; 7 bases line up with TRBD2. CDR3 length: 14 residues. Germline-derived CDR1 and CDR2 are SGHNT and YYREEE (reference sequence). V lost 3 bases and J lost 9; bases outside the gene matches: 12. CDR3 bases: TGTGCCAGCAGCTCACCGACTAGCCGCGGGGTGCAGTACTTC. This translates into CASSSPTSRGVQYF.